A selection of T cell receptor beta chains follows, all from one sample in a study of cytomegalovirus exposure and HLA in healthy donors. Repertoires were generated with immunoSEQ multiplex PCR, while TCRdb's copy carries only in-frame clones and drops some. The sample carries 150,000 to 200,000 clones, approximately 71% recorded once. The sequencing sample was made of PBMCs. These TCRs come from a woman aged 18-29 years in good health and CMV-seropositive. CDR3s leave out the opening cysteine and the closing phenylalanine or tryptophan. The D gene is left open where the match is weak. Rows give clone size only sometimes, using once, few, many, or a class for an expanded clone.

cdr3_aa v_call clone_size d_call
ASSQTGGSWETQY TRBV4-3 . TRBD1
ASSPNPEWGRGNIQY TRBV4-1 . TRBD2
ASSLGVGRGSYEQY TRBV5-1 . TRBD2
ASSPQGSTEAF TRBV7-9 . TRBD1
ASSELGATNEKLF TRBV6-1 . .
ASSIVRGARNTEAF TRBV19 few .
ASSEVGGNYGYT TRBV6-1 . TRBD1
ASSIRGSGNTIY TRBV11-2 . .
ASSEAPGQVEAF TRBV2 . TRBD1
SVGGTGREKLF TRBV29-1 . TRBD1
ASGLTGGAEAF TRBV6-1 once TRBD1
ASSESPTVSYGYT TRBV2 few .
ASKRWAGDTGELF TRBV6-1 . .
SARDSAEAF TRBV20-1 . .
ASSFGGGGGNTGELF TRBV7-8 few .
ASSPTGGYGYT TRBV18 . .
ASSPGDYNEQF TRBV2 . .
AWSVRQGLYEQY TRBV30 few TRBD1
ASSTTTSGEYNEQF TRBV7-9 few TRBD2
ASSFEYGTQY TRBV5-1 . .
ASSPFRELNYGYT TRBV4-3 . .
ASSLAGGRGETQY TRBV7-8 . .